Below, 26 T cell receptor beta chains from the same sample are listed, as sequenced in a study of T cells after posttransplantation cyclophosphamide. Assay used: immunoSEQ multiplex PCR; TCRdb lists only in-frame clones, some missing. This table has 22,000 or so clones, roughly 70% appearing once. Input material: memory CD4+ T cells sorted from PBMCs. The receptors stem from a woman aged 55-70 years in good health, CMV-negative, and a related stem cell transplant donor.

This clone was counted only a few times. The J gene is TRBJ2-7, the V gene TRBV19; 7 bases fit TRBD1. The germline gives CDR1 LNHDA, CDR2 SQIVND (reference sequence). After removal of 4 bases from V and 3 bases from J, the junction contained 9 bases not matched to a gene. The CDR3 runs 15 residues. The CDR3 DNA follows: TGTGCCAGTAGTACCCGGGGACAGCCTTTCTACGAGCAGTACTTC. Protein sequence: CASSTRGQPFYEQYF.

The chain joins TRBV11-2 to TRBJ1-1; no clear D. Germline V gene sequence: CDR1 SGHAT, CDR2 FQNNGV. CDR3 length: 13 residues. The V gene lost 1 base and the J gene lost 10 bases, with 13 bases spanning the gap. CDR3 nucleotides: TGTGCCAGCAGCTTAGCCATCCCCCAGCGAGCTTTCTTT. The encoded protein is CASSLAIPQRAFF.

The gene calls are TRBV7-9 and TRBJ2-5, with 14 bases identical to TRBD2. V shed 2 bases and J 3 bases; nucleotides not matched to a gene: 5. Per germline, CDR1 SEHNR and CDR2 FQNEAQ (reference sequence). The CDR3 consists of 17 residues. CDR3 bases: TGTGCCAGCAGCTTAAGCCTGGGACTAGCGGGGGAAGAGACCCAGTACTTC. Translated, it gives CASSLSLGLAGEETQYF.

The chain has TRBV5-1 and TRBJ2-1; D is possibly TRBD1 (5 bases). CDR1 SGHRS and CDR2 YFSETQ come from the germline V gene. V lost 0 bases, J lost 3 bases, and 10 bases lay in between. CDR3 length equals 15 residues. This CDR3 is CASSLAGRDYNEQFF. CDR3 nucleotides: TGCGCCAGCAGCTTGGCCGGCAGGGACTACAATGAGCAGTTCTTC.

This clone came up a few times. V is TRBV5-1 and J is TRBJ2-7; D not resolved. V shed 1 base and J shed 2 bases, with 7 bases lying between them. The length of the CDR3 is 13 residues. Per the germline V gene, CDR1 is SGHRS and CDR2 is YFSETQ. The CDR3 coding sequence is TGCGCCAGCAGCTTGACAACAACCTACGAGCAGTACTTC. Amino acid sequence: CASSLTTTYEQYF.

CDR3 DNA sequence: TGTGCCAGCAGTCGGGGGACAGGTGGAAACACCATATATTTT. It encodes CASSRGTGGNTIYF. This chain uses TRBV6-6 with TRBJ1-3; TRBD1 matches at 8 bases. The CDR3 contains 14 residues. Germline CDR1 is MNHNY and CDR2 is SVGAGI (reference sequence). V gave up 5 bases and J gave up 3 bases; unmatched junction bases: 3.

The chain couples TRBV21-1 to TRBJ1-5. TRBV21-1 is described as a pseudogene. The CDR3 is made up of 15 amino acids. CDR3 DNA sequence: TGTGCCAGCAGCAAAGATGGACTTAGCAATCAGCCCCAGCATTTT. Translated: CASSKDGLSNQPQHF.

This chain uses TRBV13 with TRBJ2-7, with D perhaps matching TRBD2 (5 bases). From germline, CDR1 is PRHDT and CDR2 FYEKMQ (reference sequence). V was shortened by 5 bases and J by 2 bases, with 7 bases between the two germline ends. This CDR3 is built from 12 residues. For the CDR3, the DNA is TGTGCCAGCAGCCGGCGGGCCTACGAGCAGTACTTC. It yields the protein CASSRRAYEQYF. Full variable domain (outside the CDR3, taken from reference TRBV13 and TRBJ2-7): AAGVIQSPRHLIKEKRETATLKCYPIPRHDTVYWYQQGPGQDPQFLISFYEKMQSDKGSIPDRFSAQQFSDYHSELNMSSLELGDSALYFCASSRRAYEQYFGPGTRLTVT.

CDR3 coding DNA: TGCGCCAGCAGCCAACTTGGACTAGCGGGGGGCCTCGCCCAAGAGACCCAGTACTTC. Residues: CASSQLGLAGGLAQETQYF. The rearrangement links TRBV4-1 to TRBJ2-5; 14 nucleotides match TRBD2. V dropped 2 bases and J dropped 1; count of bases not matched to a gene: 9. This CDR3 is 19 amino acids long. Germline V gene lookup returns CDR1 MGHRA and CDR2 YSYEKL.

The V gene is TRBV2, the J gene TRBJ1-3; D ambiguous. Trimming left V 4 bases short and J 0 bases short, with 10 bases between. CDR3 length equals 15 residues. Germline loops: CDR1 SNHLY, CDR2 FYNNEI. CDR3 in DNA: TGTGCCAGCAGTGGAACAGCATTCTCTGGAAACACCATATATTTT. This translates into CASSGTAFSGNTIYF.

V gene TRBV10-3 combines with J gene TRBJ1-1, with D possibly being TRBD1 (5 bases). Germline values: CDR1 ENHRY, CDR2 SYGVKD. CDR3 length: 15 amino acids. Trimming took 6 bases from V and 0 from J, leaving 14 bases between them. CDR3 DNA: TGTGCCATCAGACCAGGGCCTACTATGAACACTGAAGCTTTCTTT. Translating it yields CAIRPGPTMNTEAFF.

The J gene is TRBJ2-3, the V gene TRBV6-4, with 8 bases that match TRBD2. V was pared by 3 bases and J by 4 bases, with 3 bases of the junction left unmatched. The CDR3 sequence is 14 residues long. Germline V gives CDR1 MRHNA, CDR2 SNTAGT. The CDR3 protein is CASSDTGGPDTQYF. The CDR3 bases are TGTGCCAGCAGTGATACGGGAGGGCCAGATACGCAGTATTTT.

This clone turned up a few times. The gene calls are TRBV21-1 and TRBJ1-3. TRBV21-1 has pseudogene status. The CDR3 loop spans 16 amino acids. The CDR3 DNA sequence: TGTGCCAGCAGCCACTCACCCTTGCTCTCTGGAAACACCATATATTTT. Translated, it gives CASSHSPLLSGNTIYF.

This rearrangement joins TRBV5-6 to TRBJ1-1; D may be TRBD1 (6 bases). The CDR3 sequence is 15 residues long. The germline V gene encodes CDR1 SGHDT and CDR2 YYEEEE. Deletions cut 5 bases from V and 1 base from J, with 15 bases between. CDR3 bases: TGTGCCAGCAGTCCCGGGACATCTTGGAACACTGAAGCTTTCTTT. This sequence encodes CASSPGTSWNTEAFF.

Only a few counts were recorded for this clone. The V gene is TRBV5-4, the J gene TRBJ2-2; unclear D gene. Trimming took off 0 bases at V and 0 bases at J, with 9 bases between the two ends. Germline CDR1 SGHNT, CDR2 YYREEE (reference sequence). The CDR3 is 16 amino acids. The CDR3: CASSLVSTSNTGELFF. The CDR3 DNA reads as TGTGCCAGCAGCTTGGTCTCAACATCGAACACCGGGGAGCTGTTTTTT. Full variable domain (remainder filled in from reference TRBV5-4 and TRBJ2-2): ETGVTQSPTHLIKTRGQQVTLRCSSQSGHNTVSWYQQALGQGPQFIFQYYREEENGRGNFPPRFSGLQFPNYSSELNVNALELDDSALYLCASSLVSTSNTGELFFGEGSRLTVL.

The rearrangement uses TRBV9 and TRBJ2-5; 7 positions agree with TRBD1. Germline V gives CDR1 SGDLS, CDR2 YYNGEE. V was pared by 4 bases and J by 2 bases, with 11 bases of the junction left unmatched. The CDR3 length is 16 residues. The CDR3 region is CASSKTGTAPQETQYF. The CDR3 region has the DNA TGTGCCAGCAGCAAAACCGGGACAGCCCCACAAGAGACCCAGTACTTC.

The rearrangement uses TRBV29-1 and TRBJ2-7, with 8 bases matching TRBD2. Germline V lookup: CDR1 SQVTM, CDR2 ANQGSEA. The V segment lost 4 bases and the J segment 0 bases; nucleotides outside the gene matches: 8. This CDR3 spans 15 amino acids. For the CDR3, the DNA is TGCAGCGTTGTAAGCGGGGGCCATAGCTCCTACGAGCAGTACTTC. It codes for CSVVSGGHSSYEQYF.

V and J are TRBV14 and TRBJ2-1, with a weak D call TRBD1 (5 bases). The germline V gene has CDR1 SGHDN and CDR2 FVKESK. V was pared by 1 base and J by 9 bases, with 10 bases between. The CDR3 runs 13 residues. CDR3 in DNA: TGTGCCAGCAGCCAAGTCAGGGTGAGTGAGCAGTTCTTC. Translating it yields CASSQVRVSEQFF.

This rearrangement joins TRBV27 to TRBJ2-1, with TRBD2 matching 13 bases. Germline CDR1 is MNHEY and CDR2 is SMNVEV (reference sequence). V lost 5 bases and J lost 8; bases outside the gene matches: 9. The CDR3 is 16 amino acids. CDR3 sequence: CASSPRLAGGSYEQFF. DNA of the CDR3: TGTGCCAGCAGTCCCAGACTAGCGGGAGGAAGCTATGAGCAGTTCTTC.

The V call is TRBV30, the J call TRBJ1-2; D is undetermined. V gave up 3 bases and J gave up 4 bases, with 12 bases separating them. The germline V gene encodes CDR1 GTSNPN and CDR2 SVGIG (reference sequence). The CDR3 sequence is 13 residues long. In DNA, the CDR3 is TGTGCCTGGAGGGTAACAGAGTTCTATGGCTACACCTTC. Amino acid sequence: CAWRVTEFYGYTF.

The V and J genes are TRBV18 and TRBJ2-7, with 8 bases aligning to TRBD1. The germline V gene encodes CDR1 KGHSH and CDR2 LQKENI. This CDR3 contains 13 residues. V shed 5 bases and J 3 bases; nucleotides not matched to a gene: 3. The CDR3 protein is CASSAGGIYEQYF. Here the CDR3 DNA reads TGTGCCAGCTCAGCAGGGGGCATCTACGAGCAGTACTTC.

This clone is medium-sized within its sample. This chain links TRBV5-5 with TRBJ1-4; 9 nucleotides align to TRBD1. CDR3 length: 16 residues. After removal of 3 bases from V and 8 bases from J, the junction contained 11 bases not matched to a gene. In germline, CDR1 is SGHKS, CDR2 YYEKEE (reference sequence). CDR3 loop: CASSSSTGGGIEKLFF. CDR3 sequence (DNA): TGTGCCAGCAGCTCATCGACAGGGGGAGGAATCGAAAAACTGTTTTTT.

The genes are TRBV19 and TRBJ2-7, with 8 bases matching TRBD1. This CDR3 comprises 15 residues. Germline loops: CDR1 LNHDA, CDR2 SQIVND (reference sequence). The junction had 13 bases not matched to a gene; V was cut back by 8 bases and J by 4 bases. The CDR3: CASRRGTGYQYEQYF. CDR3 coding DNA: TGTGCCAGTCGGCGTGGGACAGGTTATCAGTACGAGCAGTACTTC. The variable domain in full, completed from reference TRBV19 and TRBJ2-7, reads DGGITQSPKYLFRKEGQNVTLSCEQNLNHDAMYWYRQDPGQGLRLIYYSQIVNDFQKGDIAEGYSVSREKKESFPLTVTSAQKNPTAFYLCASRRGTGYQYEQYFGPGTRLTVT.

The chain links TRBV15 to TRBJ2-2, with 10 bases aligning to TRBD1. Per germline, CDR1 LNHNV and CDR2 YYDKDF (reference sequence). Unmatched junction bases numbered 3, after V lost 1 base and J lost 4 bases. The CDR3 length is 16 residues. This chain's CDR3 is CATSRGQGAGTGELFF. CDR3 nucleotides: TGTGCCACCAGCAGAGGACAGGGGGCGGGCACCGGGGAGCTGTTTTTT.

This clone was observed a few times. The gene calls are TRBV9 and TRBJ2-3; the match to TRBD2 covers 15 bases. The CDR3 contains 18 residues. J lost 0 bases, V lost 0 bases, and 2 bases had no gene match. Germline CDR1 SGDLS, CDR2 YYNGEE. The CDR3 reads CASSVGTSGGASTDTQYF. The DNA for the CDR3 is TGTGCCAGCAGCGTAGGGACTAGCGGGGGGGCTAGCACAGATACGCAGTATTTT.

DNA for the CDR3: TGTGCCAGCAGCTCACAGGGATGGTCTGAAGCTTTCTTT. Translating it yields CASSSQGWSEAFF. The chain carries TRBV5-6 and TRBJ1-1; D possibly corresponds to TRBD1 (6 bases). V shed 3 bases and J shed 6 bases, with 12 bases lying between them. Germline lookup yields CDR1 SGHDT and CDR2 YYEEEE. The CDR3 is 13 residues long.